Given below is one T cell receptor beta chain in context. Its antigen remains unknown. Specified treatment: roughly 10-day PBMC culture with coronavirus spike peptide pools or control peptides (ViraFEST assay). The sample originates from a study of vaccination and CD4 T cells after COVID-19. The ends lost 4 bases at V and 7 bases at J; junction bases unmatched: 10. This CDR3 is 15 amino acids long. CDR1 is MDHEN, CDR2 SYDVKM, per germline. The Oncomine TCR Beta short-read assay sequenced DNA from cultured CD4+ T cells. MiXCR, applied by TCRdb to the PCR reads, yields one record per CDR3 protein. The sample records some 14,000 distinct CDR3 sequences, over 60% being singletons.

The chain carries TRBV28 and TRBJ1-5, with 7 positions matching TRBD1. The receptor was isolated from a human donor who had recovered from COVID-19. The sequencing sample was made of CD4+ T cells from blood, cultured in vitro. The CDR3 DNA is TGTGCCAGCAGTTACTTAGGGACAGTTTCCCAGCCCCAGCATTTT. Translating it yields CASSYLGTVSQPQHF.